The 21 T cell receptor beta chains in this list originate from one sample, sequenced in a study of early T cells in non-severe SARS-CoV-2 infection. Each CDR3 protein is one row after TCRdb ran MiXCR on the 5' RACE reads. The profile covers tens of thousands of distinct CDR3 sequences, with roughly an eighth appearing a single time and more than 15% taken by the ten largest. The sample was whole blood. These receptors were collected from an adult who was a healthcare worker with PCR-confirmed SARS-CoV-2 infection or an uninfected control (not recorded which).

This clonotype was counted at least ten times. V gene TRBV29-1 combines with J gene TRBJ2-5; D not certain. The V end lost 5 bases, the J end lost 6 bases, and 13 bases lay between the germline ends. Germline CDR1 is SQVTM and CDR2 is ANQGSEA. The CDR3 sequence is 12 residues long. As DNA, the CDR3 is TGCAGCGTTATCCTTACGGAGAAGACCCAGTACTTC. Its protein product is CSVILTEKTQYF.

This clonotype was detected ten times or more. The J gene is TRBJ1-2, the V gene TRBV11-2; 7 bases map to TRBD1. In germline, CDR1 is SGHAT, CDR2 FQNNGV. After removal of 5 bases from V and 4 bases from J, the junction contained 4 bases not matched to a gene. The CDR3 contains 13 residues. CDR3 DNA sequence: TGTGCCAGCAGCCCCTGGGACAGCTATGGCTACACCTTC. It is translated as CASSPWDSYGYTF.

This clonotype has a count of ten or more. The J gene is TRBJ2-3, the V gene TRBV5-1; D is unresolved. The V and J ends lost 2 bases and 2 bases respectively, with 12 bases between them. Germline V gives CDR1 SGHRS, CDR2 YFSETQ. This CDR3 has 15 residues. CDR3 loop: CASSFGSHITDTQYF. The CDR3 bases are TGCGCCAGCAGCTTCGGAAGCCATATCACAGATACGCAGTATTTT.

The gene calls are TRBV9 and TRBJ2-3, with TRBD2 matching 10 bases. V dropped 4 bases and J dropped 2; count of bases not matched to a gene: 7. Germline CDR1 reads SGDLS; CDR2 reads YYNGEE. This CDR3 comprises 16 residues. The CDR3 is CASSPGTSVITDTQYF. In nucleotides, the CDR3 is TGTGCCAGCAGCCCAGGGACTAGCGTGATCACAGATACGCAGTATTTT.

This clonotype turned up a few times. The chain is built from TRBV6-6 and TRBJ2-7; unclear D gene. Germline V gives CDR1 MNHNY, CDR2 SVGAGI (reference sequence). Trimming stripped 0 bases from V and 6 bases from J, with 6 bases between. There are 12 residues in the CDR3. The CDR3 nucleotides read TGTGCCAGCAGTTACTCTCGGGTCGAGCAGTACTTC. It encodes CASSYSRVEQYF.

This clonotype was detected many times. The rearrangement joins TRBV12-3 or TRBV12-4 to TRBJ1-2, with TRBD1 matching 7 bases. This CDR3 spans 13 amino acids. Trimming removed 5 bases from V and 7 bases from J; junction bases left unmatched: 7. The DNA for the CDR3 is TGTGCCAGCAGTCTAGGGACAGCCCGTGGCTACACCTTC. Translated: CASSLGTARGYTF.

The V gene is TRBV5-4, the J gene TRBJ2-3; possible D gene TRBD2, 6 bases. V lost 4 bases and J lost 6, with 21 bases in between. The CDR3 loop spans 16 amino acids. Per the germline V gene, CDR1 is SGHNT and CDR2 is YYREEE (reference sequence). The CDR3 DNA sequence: TGTGCCAGCAGCCAGATGACTAGTAAATTCGCGGATACGCAGTATTTT. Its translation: CASSQMTSKFADTQYF. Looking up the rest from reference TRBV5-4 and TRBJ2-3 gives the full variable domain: ETGVTQSPTHLIKTRGQQVTLRCSSQSGHNTVSWYQQALGQGPQFIFQYYREEENGRGNFPPRFSGLQFPNYSSELNVNALELDDSALYLCASSQMTSKFADTQYFGPGTRLTVL.

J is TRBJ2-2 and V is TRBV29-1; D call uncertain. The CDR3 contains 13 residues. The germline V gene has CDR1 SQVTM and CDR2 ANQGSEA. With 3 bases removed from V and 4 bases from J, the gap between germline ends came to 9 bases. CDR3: CSVEESGTGELFF. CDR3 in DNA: TGCAGCGTTGAGGAGAGTGGCACCGGGGAGCTGTTTTTT.

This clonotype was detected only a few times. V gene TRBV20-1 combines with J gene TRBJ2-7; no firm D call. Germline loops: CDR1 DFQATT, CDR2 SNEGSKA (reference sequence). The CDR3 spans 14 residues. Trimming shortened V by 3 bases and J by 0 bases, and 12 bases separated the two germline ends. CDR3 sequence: CSARLVESSYEQYF. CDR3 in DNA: TGCAGTGCTAGGTTGGTCGAAAGCTCCTACGAGCAGTACTTC.

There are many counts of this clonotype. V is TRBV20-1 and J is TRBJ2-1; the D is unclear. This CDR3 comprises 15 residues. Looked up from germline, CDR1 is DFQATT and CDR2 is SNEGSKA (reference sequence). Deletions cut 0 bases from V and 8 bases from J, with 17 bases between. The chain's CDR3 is CSARDSSTLGDEQFF. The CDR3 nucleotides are TGCAGTGCTAGAGACAGCAGTACTCTGGGTGATGAGCAGTTCTTC.

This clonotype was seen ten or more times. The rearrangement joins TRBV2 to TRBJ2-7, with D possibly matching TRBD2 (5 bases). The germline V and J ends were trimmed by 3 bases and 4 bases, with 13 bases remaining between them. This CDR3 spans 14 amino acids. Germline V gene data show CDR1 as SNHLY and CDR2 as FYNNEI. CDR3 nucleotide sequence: TGTGCCAGCAGTGAGAACGGGGATTTATACGAGCAGTACTTC. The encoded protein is CASSENGDLYEQYF.

CDR3 amino acids: CATRDSGASLYSEQFF. The CDR3 nucleotides read TGTGCCACCAGGGACAGTGGGGCTTCGTTGTATAGTGAGCAGTTCTTC. This chain links TRBV24-1 with TRBJ2-1, with D perhaps TRBD1 (6 bases). Germline V gene sequence: CDR1 KGHDR, CDR2 SFDVKD. V lost 7 bases, J lost 9 bases, and 24 bases lay in between. The CDR3 runs 16 residues.

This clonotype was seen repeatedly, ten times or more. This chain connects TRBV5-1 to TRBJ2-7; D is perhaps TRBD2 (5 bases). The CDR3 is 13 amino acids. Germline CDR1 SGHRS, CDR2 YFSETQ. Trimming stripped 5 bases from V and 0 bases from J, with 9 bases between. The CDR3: CASSGEGSYEQYF. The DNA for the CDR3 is TGCGCCAGCAGTGGTGAGGGCTCCTACGAGCAGTACTTC.

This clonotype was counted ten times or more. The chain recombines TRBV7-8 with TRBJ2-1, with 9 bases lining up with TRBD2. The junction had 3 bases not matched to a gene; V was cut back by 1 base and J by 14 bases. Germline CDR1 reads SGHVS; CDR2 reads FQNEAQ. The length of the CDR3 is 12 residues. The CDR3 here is CASSLGGRVEFF. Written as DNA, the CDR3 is TGTGCCAGCAGCTTAGGCGGGAGGGTGGAGTTCTTC.

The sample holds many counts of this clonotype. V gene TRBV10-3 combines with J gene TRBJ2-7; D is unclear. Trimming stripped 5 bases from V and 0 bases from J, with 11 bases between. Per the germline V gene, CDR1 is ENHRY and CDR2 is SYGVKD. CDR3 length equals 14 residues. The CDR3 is CAISSEPSSYEQYF. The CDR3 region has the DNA TGTGCCATCAGTTCTGAACCGAGCTCCTACGAGCAGTACTTC.

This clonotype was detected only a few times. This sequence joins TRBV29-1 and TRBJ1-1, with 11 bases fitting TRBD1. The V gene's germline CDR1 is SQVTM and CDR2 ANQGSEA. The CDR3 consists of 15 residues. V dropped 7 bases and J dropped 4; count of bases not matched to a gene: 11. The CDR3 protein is CSGRTGGASGTEAFF. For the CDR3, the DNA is TGCAGCGGCCGGACAGGGGGCGCCTCTGGCACTGAAGCTTTCTTT.

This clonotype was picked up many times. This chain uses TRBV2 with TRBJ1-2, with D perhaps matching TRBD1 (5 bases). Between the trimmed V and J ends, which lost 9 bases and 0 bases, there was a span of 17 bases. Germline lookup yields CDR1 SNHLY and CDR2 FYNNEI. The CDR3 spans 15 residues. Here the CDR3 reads CARGVEDNPNYGYTF. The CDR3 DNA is TGTGCCAGGGGGGTTGAGGACAACCCTAACTATGGCTACACCTTC.

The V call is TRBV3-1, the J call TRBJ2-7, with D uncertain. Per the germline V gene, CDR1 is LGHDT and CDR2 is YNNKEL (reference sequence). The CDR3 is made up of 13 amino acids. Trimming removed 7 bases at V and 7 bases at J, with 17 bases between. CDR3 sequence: CASTSLSVGEQYF. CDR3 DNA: TGTGCCAGCACCTCTCTCTCGGTGGGGGAGCAGTACTTC.

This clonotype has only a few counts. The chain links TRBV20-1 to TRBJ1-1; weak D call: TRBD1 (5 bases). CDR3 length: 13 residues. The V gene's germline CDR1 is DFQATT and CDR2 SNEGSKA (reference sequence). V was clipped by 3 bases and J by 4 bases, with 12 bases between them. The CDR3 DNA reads TGCAGTGCTAGCCCAGGGATGGGCACTGAAGCTTTCTTT. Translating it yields CSASPGMGTEAFF.

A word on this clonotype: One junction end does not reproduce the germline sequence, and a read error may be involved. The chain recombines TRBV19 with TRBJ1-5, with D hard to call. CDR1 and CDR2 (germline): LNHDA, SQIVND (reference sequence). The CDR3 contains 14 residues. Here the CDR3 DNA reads TGTGCCAGTAGTTCGCGCCCCAGGAATCCGCCCCAGCATTTT. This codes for CASSSRPRNPPQHF.

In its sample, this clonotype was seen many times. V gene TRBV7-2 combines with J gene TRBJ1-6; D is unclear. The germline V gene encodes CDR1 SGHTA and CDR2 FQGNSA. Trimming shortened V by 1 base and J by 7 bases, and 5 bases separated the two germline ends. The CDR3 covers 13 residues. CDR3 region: CASSLEGNSPLHF. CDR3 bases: TGTGCCAGCAGCTTAGAAGGGAATTCACCCCTCCACTTT.